This note documents a single T cell receptor beta chain sequence. Its antigen is still unknown. Ahead of thyroid surgery, no patient had received treatment of any kind. Germline V gene sequence: CDR1 MRHNA, CDR2 SNTAGT. The CDR3 covers 16 residues. Unmatched junction bases numbered 4, after V lost 1 base and J lost 0 bases. The record originates from a study of metastatic and nonmetastatic thyroid tumors. Whole-study results and caveats: According to reports, the diversity of TCR beta was significantly higher in malignant thyroid tumors than in benign nodules, and this held in both blood and tumor samples.

Using MiXCR, TCRdb re-called clones from the PCR reads. The sample includes fewer than 40,000 clones, less than 30% of them seen just once. The sequenced sample consisted of blood. This chain joins TRBV6-4 and TRBJ2-3; TRBD2 matches 7 bases. This clonotype originated in a female donor with papillary thyroid cancer or a benign thyroid nodule (not recorded which). Some clones in this sample may be carry-over from other donors' samples. The CDR3 is CASSDYGSGSTDTQYF. The CDR3 coding sequence is TGTGCCAGCAGTGACTATGGTAGCGGGAGCACAGATACGCAGTATTTT.